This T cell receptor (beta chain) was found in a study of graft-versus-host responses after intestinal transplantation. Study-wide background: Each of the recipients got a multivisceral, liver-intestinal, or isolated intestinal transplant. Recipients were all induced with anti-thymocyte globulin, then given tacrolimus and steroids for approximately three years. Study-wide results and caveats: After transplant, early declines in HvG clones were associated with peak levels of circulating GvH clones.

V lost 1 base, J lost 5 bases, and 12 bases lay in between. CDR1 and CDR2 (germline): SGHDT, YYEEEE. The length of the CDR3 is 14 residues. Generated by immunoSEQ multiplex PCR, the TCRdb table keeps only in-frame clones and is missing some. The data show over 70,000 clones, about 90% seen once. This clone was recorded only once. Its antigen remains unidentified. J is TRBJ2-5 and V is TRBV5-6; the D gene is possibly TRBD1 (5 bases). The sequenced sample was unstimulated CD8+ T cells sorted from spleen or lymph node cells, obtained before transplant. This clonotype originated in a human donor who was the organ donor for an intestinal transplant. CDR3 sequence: CASSLNSGKETQYF. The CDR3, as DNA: TGTGCCAGCAGCTTGAACTCAGGGAAGGAGACCCAGTACTTC.